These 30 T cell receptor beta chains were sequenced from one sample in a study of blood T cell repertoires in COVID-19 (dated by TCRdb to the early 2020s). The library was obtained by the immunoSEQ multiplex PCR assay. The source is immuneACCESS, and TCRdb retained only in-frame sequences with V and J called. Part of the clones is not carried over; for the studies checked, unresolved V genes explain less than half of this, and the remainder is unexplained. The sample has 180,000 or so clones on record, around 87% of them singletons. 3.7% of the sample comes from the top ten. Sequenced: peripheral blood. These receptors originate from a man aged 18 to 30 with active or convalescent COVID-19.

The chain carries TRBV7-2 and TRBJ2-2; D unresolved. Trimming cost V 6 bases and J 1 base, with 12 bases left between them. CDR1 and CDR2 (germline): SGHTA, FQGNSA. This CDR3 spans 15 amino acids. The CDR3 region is CASRHPHRNTGELFF. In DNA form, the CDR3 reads TGTGCCAGCAGACATCCCCACAGGAACACCGGGGAGCTGTTTTTT. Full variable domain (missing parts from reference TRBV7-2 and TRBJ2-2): GAGVSQSPSNKVTEKGKDVELRCDPISGHTALYWYRQSLGQGLEFLIYFQGNSAPDKSGLPSDRFSAERTGGSVSTLTIQRTQQEDSAVYLCASRHPHRNTGELFFGEGSRLTVL.

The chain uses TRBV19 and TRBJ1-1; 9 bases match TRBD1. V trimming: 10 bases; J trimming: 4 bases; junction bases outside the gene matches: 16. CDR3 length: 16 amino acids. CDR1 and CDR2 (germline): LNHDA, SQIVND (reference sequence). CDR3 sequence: CATRNFRDRASTEAFF. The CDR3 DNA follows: TGTGCCACCCGAAATTTCCGGGACAGGGCCTCCACTGAAGCTTTCTTT.

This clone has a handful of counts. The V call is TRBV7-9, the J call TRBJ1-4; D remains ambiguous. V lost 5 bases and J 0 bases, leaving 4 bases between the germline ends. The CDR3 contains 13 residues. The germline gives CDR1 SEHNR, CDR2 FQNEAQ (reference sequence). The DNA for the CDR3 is TGTGCCAGCAGCGACACAACTAATGAAAAACTGTTTTTT. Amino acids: CASSDTTNEKLFF.

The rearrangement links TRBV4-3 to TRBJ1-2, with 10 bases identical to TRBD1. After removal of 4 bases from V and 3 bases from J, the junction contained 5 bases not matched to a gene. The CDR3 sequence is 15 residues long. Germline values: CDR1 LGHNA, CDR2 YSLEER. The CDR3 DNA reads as TGCGCCAGCAGCCTAGCCGGGACAGGGGACTATGGCTACACCTTC. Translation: CASSLAGTGDYGYTF.

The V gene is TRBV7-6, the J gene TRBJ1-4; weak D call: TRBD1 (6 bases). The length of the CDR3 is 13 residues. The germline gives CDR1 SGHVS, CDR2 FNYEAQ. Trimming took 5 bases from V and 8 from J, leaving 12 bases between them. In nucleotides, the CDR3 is TGTGCCAGCAGCCGGACAGTATGGGAAAAACTGTTTTTT. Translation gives CASSRTVWEKLFF.

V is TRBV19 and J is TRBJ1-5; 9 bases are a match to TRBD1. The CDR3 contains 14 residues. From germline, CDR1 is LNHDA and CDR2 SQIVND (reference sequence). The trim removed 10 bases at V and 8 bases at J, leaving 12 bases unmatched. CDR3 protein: CAIPGQGDIKPQHF. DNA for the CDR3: TGTGCCATTCCGGGACAGGGTGATATTAAGCCCCAGCATTTT.

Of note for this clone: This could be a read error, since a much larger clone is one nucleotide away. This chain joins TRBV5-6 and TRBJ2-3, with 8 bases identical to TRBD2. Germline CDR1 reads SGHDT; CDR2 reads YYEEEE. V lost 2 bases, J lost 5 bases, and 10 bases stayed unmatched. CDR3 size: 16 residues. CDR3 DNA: TGTGCCAGCAGCTTTCTAACGGGAGGGCAAGGAGATACGCAGTATTTT. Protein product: CASSFLTGGQGDTQYF.

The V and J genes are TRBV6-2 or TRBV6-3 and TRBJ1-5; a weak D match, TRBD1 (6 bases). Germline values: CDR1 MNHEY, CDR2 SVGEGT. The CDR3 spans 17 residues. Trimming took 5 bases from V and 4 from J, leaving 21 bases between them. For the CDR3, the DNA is TGTGCCAGCAGTCGTCAACAGGGAAGCACCAGTAATCAGCCCCAGCATTTT. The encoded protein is CASSRQQGSTSNQPQHF.

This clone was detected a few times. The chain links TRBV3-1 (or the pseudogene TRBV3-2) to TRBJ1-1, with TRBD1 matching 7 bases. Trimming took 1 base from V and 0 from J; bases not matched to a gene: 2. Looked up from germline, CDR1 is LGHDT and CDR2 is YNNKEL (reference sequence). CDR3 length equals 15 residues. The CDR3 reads CASSQGGQMNTEAFF. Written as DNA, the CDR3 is TGTGCCAGCAGCCAAGGGGGACAGATGAACACTGAAGCTTTCTTT.

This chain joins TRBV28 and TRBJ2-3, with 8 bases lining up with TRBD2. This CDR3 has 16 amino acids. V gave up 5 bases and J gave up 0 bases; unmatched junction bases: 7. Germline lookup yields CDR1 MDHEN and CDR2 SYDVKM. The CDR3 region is CASSAPGGASTDTQYF. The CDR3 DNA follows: TGTGCCAGCAGTGCCCCGGGAGGGGCTAGCACAGATACGCAGTATTTT. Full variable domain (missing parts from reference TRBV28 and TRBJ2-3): DVKVTQSSRYLVKRTGEKVFLECVQDMDHENMFWYRQDPGLGLRLIYFSYDVKMKEKGDIPEGYSVSREKKERFSLILESASTNQTSMYLCASSAPGGASTDTQYFGPGTRLTVL.

In DNA, the CDR3 is TGTGCCAGCAGCTTAGAGAGCCCGAATGAAAAACTGTTTTTT. Amino acid sequence: CASSLESPNEKLFF. The chain uses TRBV11-2 and TRBJ1-4; unclear D gene. The CDR3 length is 14 residues. V was pared by 0 bases and J by 5 bases, with 7 bases between. Per the germline V gene, CDR1 is SGHAT and CDR2 is FQNNGV. Using reference TRBV11-2 and TRBJ1-4 for the parts outside the CDR3, the full variable domain is EAGVAQSPRYKIIEKRQSVAFWCNPISGHATLYWYQQILGQGPKLLIQFQNNGVVDDSQLPKDRFSAERLKGVDSTLKIQPAKLEDSAVYLCASSLESPNEKLFFGSGTQLSVL.

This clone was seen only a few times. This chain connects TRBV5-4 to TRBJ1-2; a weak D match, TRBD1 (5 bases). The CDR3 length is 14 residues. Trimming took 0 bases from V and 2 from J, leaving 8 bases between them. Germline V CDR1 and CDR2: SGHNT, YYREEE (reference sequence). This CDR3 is CASSLVGANYGYTF. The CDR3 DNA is TGTGCCAGCAGCTTGGTAGGGGCCAACTATGGCTACACCTTC.

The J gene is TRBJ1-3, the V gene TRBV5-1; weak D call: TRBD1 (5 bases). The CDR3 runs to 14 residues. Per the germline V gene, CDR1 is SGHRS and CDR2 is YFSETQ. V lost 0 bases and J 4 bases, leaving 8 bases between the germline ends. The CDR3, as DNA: TGCGCCAGCAGCTTGGCGGGGGTCGGAAACACCATATATTTT. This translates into CASSLAGVGNTIYF.

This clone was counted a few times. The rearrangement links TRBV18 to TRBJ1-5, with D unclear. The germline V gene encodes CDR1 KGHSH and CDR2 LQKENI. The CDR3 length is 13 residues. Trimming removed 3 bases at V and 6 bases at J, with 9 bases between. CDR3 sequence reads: CASSPGHTQPQHF. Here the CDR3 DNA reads TGTGCCAGCTCACCGGGCCATACTCAGCCCCAGCATTTT. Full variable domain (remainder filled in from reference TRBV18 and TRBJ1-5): NAGVMQNPRHLVRRRGQEARLRCSPMKGHSHVYWYRQLPEEGLKFMVYLQKENIIDESGMPKERFSAEFPKEGPSILRIQQVVRGDSAAYFCASSPGHTQPQHFGDGTRLSIL.

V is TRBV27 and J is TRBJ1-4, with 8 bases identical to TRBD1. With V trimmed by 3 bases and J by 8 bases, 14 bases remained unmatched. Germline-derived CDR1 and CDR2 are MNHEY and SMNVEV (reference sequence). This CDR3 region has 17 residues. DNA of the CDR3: TGTGCCAGCAGTTTGACAGGGGCGGTATCTCCTAGAGAAAAACTGTTTTTT. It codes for CASSLTGAVSPREKLFF.

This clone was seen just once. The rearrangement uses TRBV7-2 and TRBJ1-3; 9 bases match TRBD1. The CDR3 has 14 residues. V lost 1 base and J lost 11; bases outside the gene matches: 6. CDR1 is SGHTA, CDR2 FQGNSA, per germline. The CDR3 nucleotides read TGTGCCAGCAGCTTAGACCATAGGACAGGGGCCATATATTTT. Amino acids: CASSLDHRTGAIYF. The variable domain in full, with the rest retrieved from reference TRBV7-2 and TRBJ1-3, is GAGVSQSPSNKVTEKGKDVELRCDPISGHTALYWYRQSLGQGLEFLIYFQGNSAPDKSGLPSDRFSAERTGGSVSTLTIQRTQQEDSAVYLCASSLDHRTGAIYFGEGSWLTVV.

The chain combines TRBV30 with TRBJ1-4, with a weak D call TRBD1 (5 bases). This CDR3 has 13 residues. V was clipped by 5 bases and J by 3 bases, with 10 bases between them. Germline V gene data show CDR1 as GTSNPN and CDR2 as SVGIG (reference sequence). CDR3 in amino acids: CAWQGGANEKLFF. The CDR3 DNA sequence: TGTGCCTGGCAGGGAGGGGCTAATGAAAAACTGTTTTTT.

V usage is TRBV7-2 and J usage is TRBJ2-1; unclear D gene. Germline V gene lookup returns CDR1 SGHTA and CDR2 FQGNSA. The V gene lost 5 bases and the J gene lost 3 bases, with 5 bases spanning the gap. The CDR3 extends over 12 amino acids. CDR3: CASSPNYNEQFF. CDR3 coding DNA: TGTGCCAGCAGCCCAAACTACAATGAGCAGTTCTTC.

As DNA, the CDR3 is TGTGCCAGTAGTAGGGGTGAGGGTGGCTACACCTTC. Translated: CASSRGEGGYTF. V is TRBV19 and J is TRBJ1-2, with D hard to call. The CDR3 consists of 12 residues. V was pared by 4 bases and J by 7 bases, with 10 bases between. Germline V CDR1 and CDR2: LNHDA, SQIVND (reference sequence).

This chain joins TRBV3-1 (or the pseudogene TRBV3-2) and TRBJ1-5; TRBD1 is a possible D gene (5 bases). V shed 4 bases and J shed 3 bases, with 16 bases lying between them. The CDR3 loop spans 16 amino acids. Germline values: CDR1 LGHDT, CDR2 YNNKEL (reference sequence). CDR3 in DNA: TGTGCCAGCAGCCCGAACCTTGGGGCCGCCAATCAGCCCCAGCATTTT. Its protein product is CASSPNLGAANQPQHF.

The CDR3 protein is CASTAGQGNSYEQYF. Here the CDR3 DNA reads TGTGCCAGCACCGCGGGACAGGGGAACTCCTACGAGCAGTACTTC. The rearrangement uses TRBV4-2 and TRBJ2-7, with 10 bases lining up with TRBD1. The J segment lost 0 bases and the V segment lost 7 bases, leaving 6 bases of the junction unmatched. CDR1 LGHNA and CDR2 YNFKEQ come from the germline V gene. CDR3 length equals 15 residues.

CDR3 DNA sequence: TGTGCCAGCAGCTCAATAGGGGGGGGCAGCGCGGGAGGTCCCTACAATGAGCAGTTCTTC. As protein: CASSSIGGGSAGGPYNEQFF. This sequence joins TRBV13 and TRBJ2-1; 8 bases map to TRBD2. With V trimmed by 4 bases and J by 2 bases, 19 bases remained unmatched. The germline CDR1 and CDR2 sequences are PRHDT and FYEKMQ (reference sequence). The CDR3 runs 20 residues.

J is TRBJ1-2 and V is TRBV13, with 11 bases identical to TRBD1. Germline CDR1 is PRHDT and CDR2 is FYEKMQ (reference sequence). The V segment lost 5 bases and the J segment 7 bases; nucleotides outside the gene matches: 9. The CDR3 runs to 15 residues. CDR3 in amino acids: CASSRVTGTGGGYTF. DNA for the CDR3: TGTGCCAGCAGCCGGGTAACTGGGACAGGGGGTGGCTACACCTTC.

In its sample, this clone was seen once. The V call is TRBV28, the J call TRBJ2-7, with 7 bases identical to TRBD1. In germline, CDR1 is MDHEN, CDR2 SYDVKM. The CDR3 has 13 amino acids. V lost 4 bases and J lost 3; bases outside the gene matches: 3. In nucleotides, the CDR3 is TGTGCCAGCAGTTCCGGACAGGACTACGAGCAGTACGTC. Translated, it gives CASSSGQDYEQYV.

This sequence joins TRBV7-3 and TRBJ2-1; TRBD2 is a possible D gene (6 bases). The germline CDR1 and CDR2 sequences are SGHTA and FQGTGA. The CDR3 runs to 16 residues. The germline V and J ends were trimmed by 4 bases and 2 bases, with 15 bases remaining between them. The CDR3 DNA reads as TGTGCCAGCAGCTCCCGGGACGGGAGCGCCTACAATGAGCAGTTCTTC. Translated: CASSSRDGSAYNEQFF.

The CDR3 here is CASRPDFGGYTF. CDR3 sequence (DNA): TGTGCCAGCAGGCCTGACTTTGGGGGCTACACCTTC. This chain links TRBV14 with TRBJ1-2; D is undetermined. Deletions cut 6 bases from V and 8 bases from J, with 13 bases between. The CDR3 sequence is 12 residues long. CDR1 is SGHDN, CDR2 FVKESK, per germline.

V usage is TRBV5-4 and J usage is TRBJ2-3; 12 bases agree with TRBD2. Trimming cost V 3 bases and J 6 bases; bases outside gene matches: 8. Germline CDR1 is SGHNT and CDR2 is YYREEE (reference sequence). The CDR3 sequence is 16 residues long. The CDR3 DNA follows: TGTGCCAGCAGCTCCTCACTAGCGGGGGGCGATGATACGCAGTATTTT. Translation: CASSSSLAGGDDTQYF.

The CDR3 reads CASSDTTRSSYFGYTF. CDR3 DNA: TGCGCCAGCAGTGATACGACTCGTTCAAGCTATTTTGGCTACACCTTC. The gene calls are TRBV10-1 and TRBJ1-2; the D is unclear. Between the trimmed V and J ends, which lost 3 bases and 7 bases, there was a span of 21 bases. The CDR3 is 16 amino acids. Per germline, CDR1 WNHNN and CDR2 SYGVQD (reference sequence).

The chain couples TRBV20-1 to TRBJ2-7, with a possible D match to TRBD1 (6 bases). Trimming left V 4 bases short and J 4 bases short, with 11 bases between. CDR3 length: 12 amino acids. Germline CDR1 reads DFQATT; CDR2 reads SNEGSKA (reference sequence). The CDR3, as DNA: TGCAGTGCTATTGACAGGCGTTACGAGCAGTACGTC. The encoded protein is CSAIDRRYEQYV.

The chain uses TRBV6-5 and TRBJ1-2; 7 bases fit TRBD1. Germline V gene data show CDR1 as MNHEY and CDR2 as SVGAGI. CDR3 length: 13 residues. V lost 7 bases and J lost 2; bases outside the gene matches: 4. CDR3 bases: TGTGCCAGCACCAAGGACAGGAACTATGGCTACACCTTC. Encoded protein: CASTKDRNYGYTF.